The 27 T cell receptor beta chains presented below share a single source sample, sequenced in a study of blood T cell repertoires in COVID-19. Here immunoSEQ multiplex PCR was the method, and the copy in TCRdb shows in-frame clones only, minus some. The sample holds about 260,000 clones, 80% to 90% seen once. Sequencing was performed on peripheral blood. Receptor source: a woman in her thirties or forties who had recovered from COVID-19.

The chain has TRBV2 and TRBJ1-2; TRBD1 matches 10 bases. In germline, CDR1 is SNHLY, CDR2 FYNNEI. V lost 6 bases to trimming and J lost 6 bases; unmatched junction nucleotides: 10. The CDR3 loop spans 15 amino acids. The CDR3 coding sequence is TGTGCCAGCAGCGACTGGGGACAGGGGAAAGATGGCTACACCTTC. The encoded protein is CASSDWGQGKDGYTF.

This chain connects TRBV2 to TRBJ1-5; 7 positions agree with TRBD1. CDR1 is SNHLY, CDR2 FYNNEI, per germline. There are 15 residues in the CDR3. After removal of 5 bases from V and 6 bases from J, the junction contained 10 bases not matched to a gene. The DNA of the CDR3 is TGTGCCAGCAGTCGGGACAGTGCGGGAGGTCAGCCCCAGCATTTT. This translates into CASSRDSAGGQPQHF.

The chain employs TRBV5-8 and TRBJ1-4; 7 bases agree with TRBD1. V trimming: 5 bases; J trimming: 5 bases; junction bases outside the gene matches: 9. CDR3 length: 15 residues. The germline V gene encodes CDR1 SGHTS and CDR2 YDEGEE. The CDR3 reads CASSFRQGRNEKLFF. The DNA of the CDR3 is TGTGCCAGCAGTTTCCGACAGGGTCGGAATGAAAAACTGTTTTTT.

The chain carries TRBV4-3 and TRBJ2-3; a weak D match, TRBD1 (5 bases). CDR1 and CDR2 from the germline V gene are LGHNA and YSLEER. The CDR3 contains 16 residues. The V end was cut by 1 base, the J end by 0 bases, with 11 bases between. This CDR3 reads CASSQGNRPSTDTQYF. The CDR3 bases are TGCGCCAGCAGCCAAGGGAACAGGCCTAGCACAGATACGCAGTATTTT.

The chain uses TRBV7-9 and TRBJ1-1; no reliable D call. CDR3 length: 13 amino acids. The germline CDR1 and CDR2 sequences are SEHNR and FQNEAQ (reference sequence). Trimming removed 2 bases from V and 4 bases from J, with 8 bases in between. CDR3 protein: CASSLWEATEAFF. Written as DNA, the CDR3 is TGTGCCAGCAGCTTATGGGAGGCCACTGAAGCTTTCTTT.

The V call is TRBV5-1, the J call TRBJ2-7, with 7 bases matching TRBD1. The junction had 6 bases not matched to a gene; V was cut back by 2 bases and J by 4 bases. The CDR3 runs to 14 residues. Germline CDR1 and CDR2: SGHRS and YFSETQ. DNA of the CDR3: TGCGCCAGCAGCTTTAACAGGGGTTTATACGAGCAGTACTTC. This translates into CASSFNRGLYEQYF.

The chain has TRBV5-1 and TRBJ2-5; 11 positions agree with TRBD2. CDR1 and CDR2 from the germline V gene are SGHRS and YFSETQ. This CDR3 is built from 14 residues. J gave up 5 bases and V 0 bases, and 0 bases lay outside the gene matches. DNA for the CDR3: TGCGCCAGCAGCTTGGCTAGCGGGGGGGAGACCCAGTACTTC. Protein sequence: CASSLASGGETQYF.

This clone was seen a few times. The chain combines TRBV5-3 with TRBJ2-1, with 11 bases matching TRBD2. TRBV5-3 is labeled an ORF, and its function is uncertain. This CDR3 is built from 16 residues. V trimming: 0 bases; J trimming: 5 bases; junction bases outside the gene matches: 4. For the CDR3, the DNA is TGTGCCAGAAGCTTGGAGACTAGCGGGGACCACAATGAGCAGTTCTTC. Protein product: CARSLETSGDHNEQFF.

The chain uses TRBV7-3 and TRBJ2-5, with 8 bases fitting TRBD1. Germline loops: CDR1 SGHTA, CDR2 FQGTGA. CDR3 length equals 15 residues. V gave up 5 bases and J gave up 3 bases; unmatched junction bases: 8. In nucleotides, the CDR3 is TGTGCCAGCAGCCCCCTCGGACAGGGCGAAGAGACCCAGTACTTC. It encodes CASSPLGQGEETQYF.

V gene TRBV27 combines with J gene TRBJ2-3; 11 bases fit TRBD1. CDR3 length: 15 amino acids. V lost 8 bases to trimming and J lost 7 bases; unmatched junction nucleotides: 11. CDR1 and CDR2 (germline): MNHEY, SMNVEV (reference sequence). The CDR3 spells CASWARDRGGNTQYF. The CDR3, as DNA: TGTGCCAGCTGGGCCCGGGACAGGGGGGGAAATACGCAGTATTTT.

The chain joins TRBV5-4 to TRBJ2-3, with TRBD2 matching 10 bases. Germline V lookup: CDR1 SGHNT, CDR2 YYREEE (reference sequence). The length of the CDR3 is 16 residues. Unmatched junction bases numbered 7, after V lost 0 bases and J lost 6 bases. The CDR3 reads CASSLGPGLAPDTQYF. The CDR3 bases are TGTGCCAGCAGCTTGGGCCCGGGACTAGCGCCGGATACGCAGTATTTT.

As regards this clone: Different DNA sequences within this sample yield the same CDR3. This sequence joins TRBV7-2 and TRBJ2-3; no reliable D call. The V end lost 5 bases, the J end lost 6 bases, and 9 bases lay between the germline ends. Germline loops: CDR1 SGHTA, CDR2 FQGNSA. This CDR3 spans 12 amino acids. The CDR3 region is CASSLLLDTQYF. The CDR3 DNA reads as TGTGCCAGCAGCCTCCTTTTGGATACGCAGTATTTT.

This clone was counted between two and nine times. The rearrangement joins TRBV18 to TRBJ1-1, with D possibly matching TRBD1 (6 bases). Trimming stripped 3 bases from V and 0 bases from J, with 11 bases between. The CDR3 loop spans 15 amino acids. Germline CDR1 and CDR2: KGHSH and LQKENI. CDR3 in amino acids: CASSPPRGLNTEAFF. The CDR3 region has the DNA TGTGCCAGCTCACCCCCCAGGGGTTTGAACACTGAAGCTTTCTTT.

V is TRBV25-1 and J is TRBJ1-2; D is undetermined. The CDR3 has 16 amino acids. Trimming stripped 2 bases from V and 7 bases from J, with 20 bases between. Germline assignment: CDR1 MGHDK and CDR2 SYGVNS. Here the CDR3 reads CASSEAQVKYRGGYTF. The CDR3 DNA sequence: TGTGCCAGCAGTGAAGCCCAAGTAAAGTATAGAGGTGGCTACACCTTC.

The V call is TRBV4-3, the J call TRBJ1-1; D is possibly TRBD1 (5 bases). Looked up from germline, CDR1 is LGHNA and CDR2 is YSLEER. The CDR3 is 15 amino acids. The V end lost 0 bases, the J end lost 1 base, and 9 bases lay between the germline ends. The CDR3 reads CASSQDPGGNTEAFF. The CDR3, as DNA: TGCGCCAGCAGCCAAGACCCCGGGGGGAACACTGAAGCTTTCTTT.

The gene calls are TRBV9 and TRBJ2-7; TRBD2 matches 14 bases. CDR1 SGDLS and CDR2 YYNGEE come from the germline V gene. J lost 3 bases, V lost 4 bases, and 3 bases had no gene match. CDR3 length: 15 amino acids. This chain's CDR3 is CASSWGLAGDYEQYF. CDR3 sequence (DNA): TGTGCCAGCAGCTGGGGACTAGCGGGAGACTACGAGCAGTACTTC.

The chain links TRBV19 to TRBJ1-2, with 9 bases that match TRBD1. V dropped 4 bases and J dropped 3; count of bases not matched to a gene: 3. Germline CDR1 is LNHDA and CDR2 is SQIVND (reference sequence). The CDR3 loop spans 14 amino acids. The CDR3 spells CASSTRTGDYGYTF. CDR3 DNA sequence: TGTGCCAGTAGTACCCGGACAGGGGACTATGGCTACACCTTC.

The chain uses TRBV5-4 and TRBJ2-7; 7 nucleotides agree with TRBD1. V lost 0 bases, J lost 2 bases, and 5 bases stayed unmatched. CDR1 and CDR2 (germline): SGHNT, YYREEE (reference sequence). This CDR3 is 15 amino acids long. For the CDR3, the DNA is TGTGCCAGCAGCTTGGCCGGGGACAGTACCTACGAGCAGTACTTC. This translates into CASSLAGDSTYEQYF. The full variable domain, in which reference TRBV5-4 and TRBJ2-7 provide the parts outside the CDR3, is ETGVTQSPTHLIKTRGQQVTLRCSSQSGHNTVSWYQQALGQGPQFIFQYYREEENGRGNFPPRFSGLQFPNYSSELNVNALELDDSALYLCASSLAGDSTYEQYFGPGTRLTVT.

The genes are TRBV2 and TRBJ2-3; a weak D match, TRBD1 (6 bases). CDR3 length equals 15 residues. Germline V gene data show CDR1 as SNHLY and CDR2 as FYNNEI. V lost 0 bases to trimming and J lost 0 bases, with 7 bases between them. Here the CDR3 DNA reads TGTGCCAGCAGTGAAGCGGGGGCTAGCACAGATACGCAGTATTTT. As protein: CASSEAGASTDTQYF.

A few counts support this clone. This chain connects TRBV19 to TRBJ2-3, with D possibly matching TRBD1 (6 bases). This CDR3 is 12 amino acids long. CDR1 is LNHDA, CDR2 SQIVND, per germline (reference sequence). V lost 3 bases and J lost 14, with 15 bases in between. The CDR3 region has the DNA TGTGCCAGTAGTATCGCACAGGGTGGTCGGTATTTT. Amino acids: CASSIAQGGRYF.

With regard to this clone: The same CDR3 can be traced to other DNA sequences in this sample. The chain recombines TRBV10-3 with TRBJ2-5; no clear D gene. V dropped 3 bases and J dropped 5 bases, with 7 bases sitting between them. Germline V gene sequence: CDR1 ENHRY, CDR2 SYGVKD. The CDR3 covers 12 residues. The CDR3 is CAISESEETQYF. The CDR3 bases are TGTGCCATCAGTGAAAGTGAGGAGACCCAGTACTTC.

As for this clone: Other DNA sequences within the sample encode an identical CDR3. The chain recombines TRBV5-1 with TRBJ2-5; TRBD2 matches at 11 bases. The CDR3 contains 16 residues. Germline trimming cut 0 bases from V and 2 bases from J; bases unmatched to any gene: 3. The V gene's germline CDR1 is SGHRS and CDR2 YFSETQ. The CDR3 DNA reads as TGCGCCAGCAGCTTGGGGCTAGCGGGGGGTCAAGAGACCCAGTACTTC. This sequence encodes CASSLGLAGGQETQYF.

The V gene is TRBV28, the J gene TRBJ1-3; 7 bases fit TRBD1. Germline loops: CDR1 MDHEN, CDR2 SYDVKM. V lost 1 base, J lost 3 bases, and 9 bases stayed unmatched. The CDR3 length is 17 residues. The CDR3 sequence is CASSLSPRQGDGNTIYF. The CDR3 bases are TGTGCCAGCAGTTTATCCCCCCGACAGGGCGATGGAAACACCATATATTTT. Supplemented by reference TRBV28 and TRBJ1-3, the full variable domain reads DVKVTQSSRYLVKRTGEKVFLECVQDMDHENMFWYRQDPGLGLRLIYFSYDVKMKEKGDIPEGYSVSREKKERFSLILESASTNQTSMYLCASSLSPRQGDGNTIYFGEGSWLTVV.

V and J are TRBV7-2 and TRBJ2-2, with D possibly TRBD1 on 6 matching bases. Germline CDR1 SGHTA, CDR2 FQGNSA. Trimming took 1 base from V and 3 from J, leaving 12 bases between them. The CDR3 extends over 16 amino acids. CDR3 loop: CASSLVGGVDTGELFF. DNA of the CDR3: TGTGCCAGCAGCTTAGTTGGGGGCGTGGACACCGGGGAGCTGTTTTTT.

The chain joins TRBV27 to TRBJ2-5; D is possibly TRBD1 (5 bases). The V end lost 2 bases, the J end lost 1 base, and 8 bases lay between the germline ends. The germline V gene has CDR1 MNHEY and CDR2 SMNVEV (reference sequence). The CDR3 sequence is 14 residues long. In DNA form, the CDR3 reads TGTGCCAGCAGTTTAAGGGGAAGCCAAGAGACCCAGTACTTC. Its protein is CASSLRGSQETQYF.

CDR3 sequence: CASSLGWQGTSYGYTF. CDR3 nucleotide sequence: TGTGCCAGCAGTCTGGGTTGGCAGGGGACCTCCTATGGCTACACCTTC. The V call is TRBV5-4, the J call TRBJ1-2; TRBD1 is a possible D gene (6 bases). Deletions cut 5 bases from V and 4 bases from J, with 21 bases between. Germline-derived CDR1 and CDR2 are SGHNT and YYREEE (reference sequence). The CDR3 is made up of 16 amino acids.

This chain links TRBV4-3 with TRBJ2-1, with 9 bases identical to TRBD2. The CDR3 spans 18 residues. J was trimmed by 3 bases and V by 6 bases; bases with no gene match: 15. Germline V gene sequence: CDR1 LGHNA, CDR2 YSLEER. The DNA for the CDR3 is TGCGCCAGCAGTATTAGCGGGGGCCCCTCTTTTAGCTACAATGAGCAGTTCTTC. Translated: CASSISGGPSFSYNEQFF.